The T cell receptor (beta chain) under discussion was sequenced for a study of cytomegalovirus exposure and HLA in healthy donors. The CDR3 sequence is 15 residues long. Unmatched junction bases numbered 6, after V lost 0 bases and J lost 4 bases. Germline CDR1 reads SGHRS; CDR2 reads YFSETQ. With 60 Vbeta and 13 Jbeta primers, the PCR was carried out. TCRdb keeps only in-frame clones here, not all; method: immunoSEQ multiplex PCR. The sample contains 95,000 to 100,000 clones, around 80% of which appear only once. This chain connects TRBV5-1 to TRBJ2-7; TRBD2 matches 8 bases. Sequenced: PBMCs. This receptor was taken from a human donor in good health. The CDR3 DNA sequence: TGCGCCAGCAGCTTGGTAGCGGGGTCCCATTACGAGCAGTACTTC. It translates to CASSLVAGSHYEQYF.